This is a list of T cell receptor beta chains from one sample in a study of radiation and T cells in renal cell carcinoma. TCRdb's copy holds only in-frame clones and misses some; the assay was immunoSEQ multiplex PCR. This table has about 130,000 clones, 81% appearing once. The sample here was blood, taken from a patient whose treatment included radiotherapy and nephrectomy. These receptors all stem from a man aged 50-59 years with renal cell carcinoma. Both conserved end residues are part of each CDR3. The order of the fields is J gene, clone size, D gene, V gene, CDR3 protein. D genes are given only for firm matches. Clone size, where shown, is once, few, many, or a class for clones that have expanded.

J gene: TRBJ2-2
clone size: once
D gene: TRBD1
V gene: TRBV9
CDR3 protein: CASTDRVYTGELFF

J gene: TRBJ2-7
clone size: once
D gene: .
V gene: TRBV2
CDR3 protein: CASTGQVYEQYF

J gene: TRBJ2-5
clone size: .
D gene: .
V gene: TRBV2
CDR3 protein: CASSETLGAQYF

J gene: TRBJ1-5
clone size: .
D gene: .
V gene: TRBV18
CDR3 protein: CASSPGRDQPQHF

J gene: TRBJ2-7
clone size: .
D gene: .
V gene: TRBV30
CDR3 protein: CAWTIFPWEQYF

J gene: TRBJ2-1
clone size: .
D gene: .
V gene: TRBV5-4
CDR3 protein: CASSPVASQTGEQFF

J gene: TRBJ1-1
clone size: .
D gene: .
V gene: TRBV7-3
CDR3 protein: CAGQEQGWTEAFF

J gene: TRBJ2-7
clone size: .
D gene: .
V gene: TRBV28
CDR3 protein: CASSPRQVTYEQYF

J gene: TRBJ1-2
clone size: once
D gene: TRBD1
V gene: TRBV27
CDR3 protein: CASSLDGTGRAMNYGYTF

J gene: TRBJ1-6
clone size: .
D gene: TRBD1
V gene: TRBV5-1
CDR3 protein: CASSIGQGGSPLHF

J gene: TRBJ1-3
clone size: .
D gene: .
V gene: TRBV9
CDR3 protein: CASSAGAGVGIGNTIYF

J gene: TRBJ1-1
clone size: .
D gene: .
V gene: TRBV5-1
CDR3 protein: CASSPWGGAGPRAAFF

J gene: TRBJ1-1
clone size: .
D gene: TRBD1
V gene: TRBV5-4
CDR3 protein: CASGPRTGGEAFF

J gene: TRBJ1-2
clone size: .
D gene: .
V gene: TRBV11-2
CDR3 protein: CASSLQAPNYGYTF

J gene: TRBJ2-3
clone size: few
D gene: .
V gene: TRBV7-2
CDR3 protein: CASSLNGGPGDTQYF

J gene: TRBJ1-5
clone size: .
D gene: .
V gene: TRBV6-1
CDR3 protein: CASREGQYSNQPQHF

J gene: TRBJ2-7
clone size: .
D gene: .
V gene: TRBV30
CDR3 protein: CAWSFVGLSSYEQYF